The T cell receptor beta chain described here comes from a study of T cell changes during pregnancy in multiple sclerosis (dated by TCRdb to between 2017 and 2020). For the wider study: Changes in the T cell repertoire over the course of pregnancy were examined in this study in women with multiple sclerosis.

Libraries came from the immunoSEQ multiplex PCR assay. TCRdb took over this immuneACCESS table, retaining in-frame rearrangements with V and J assigned. Such tables are incomplete; in checked studies, under half of the missing clones stem from an unresolved V gene, and the remainder is unexplained. The table for this sample lists fewer than 85,000 clones; roughly nine tenths of them were counted only once. The top ten clonotypes cover approximately 1.8% of the sample. For this clone: It lacks a known antigen. Within one base of it there is no much larger clone, and no base qualities were kept.

Source: peripheral blood, taken in the first trimester of pregnancy. The clonotype originates from a female donor in good health, enrolled as a control in a pregnancy study.

At the DNA level, the sequence is TGTGCCAGTAGTATACCCGCCGGGGGGCGGCAGTTCTTC. It codes for CASSIPAGGRQFF. The chain is assembled from TRBV19 and TRBJ2-1; TRBD2 is a possible D gene, resting on 7 matching bases. CDR3 length: 13 amino acids, cysteine to phenylalanine. CDR3 DNA only is kept here, 39 bases in frame from base 1. CDR1 is given as LNHDA and CDR2 as SQIVND, both from the germline V gene (reference sequence). Cut back by 2 bases and 12 bases, the V and J ends lie 14 bases apart.